A selection of T cell receptor beta chains follows, all from one sample in a study of neoadjuvant anti-PD-1 for oral cavity cancer. TCRdb's copy holds only in-frame clones and misses some; the assay was immunoSEQ multiplex PCR. The sample contains about 14,000 clones, approximately 74% of which appear only once. The sample consisted of PBMCs, taken after nivolumab (anti-PD-1) treatment. The receptor set was obtained from a person aged 40-85 years with oral cavity squamous cell carcinoma. The conserved cysteine and the conserved F or W are not part of the CDR3 here.

TRBJ2-7	TRBV9	ASSVGQNYEQY
TRBJ1-1	TRBV19	ASSIGAGRDLNTEAF
TRBJ2-3	TRBV4-1	ASSQESVAGGPWEKDTQY
TRBJ1-3	TRBV5-1	ASSHGTLGNTIY
TRBJ2-6	TRBV7-3	ASGIGTVSFSGANVLT
TRBJ2-6	TRBV6-5	ASSYLASGANVLT
TRBJ2-1	TRBV27	ASSAGRYNEQF
TRBJ2-7	TRBV28	ASSPRVRPYEQY
TRBJ2-7	TRBV5-4	ASSLGLAGGLAQY
TRBJ1-1	TRBV10-3	AISGGTGIGNTEAF
TRBJ1-1	TRBV29-1	SVVGVDTEAF
TRBJ2-5	TRBV5-4	ASSLWLTEETQY
TRBJ2-2	TRBV7-3	ASSLIGVPGTGELF
TRBJ1-1	TRBV25-1	ASSGGATGNPRRAEAF
TRBJ2-5	TRBV6-1	ASSEDPGVGETQY
TRBJ1-1	TRBV28	ASSFDRNTEAF
TRBJ2-1	TRBV5-1	ASSLVVEYNEQF
TRBJ2-2	TRBV11-2	AANYGASDTGELF
TRBJ2-7	TRBV29-1	SVALAYEQY
TRBJ2-5	TRBV28	ASSLGRGQEGETQY
TRBJ2-3	TRBV29-1	SVEARLAGTDTQY
TRBJ2-1	TRBV4-2	ASSQEPQTSGGFNEQF
TRBJ1-3	TRBV28	ASSLTGPGNTIY
TRBJ2-7	TRBV7-2	ASSRTDYPSYEQY
TRBJ2-1	TRBV7-8	ASSLTLLGLAEDNEQF